The 5 T cell receptor beta chains in this list originate from one sample, sequenced in a study of blood T cells in healthy people across ages. With a J-beta primer mix and a sample-barcoded 5' primer, a second PCR ran 7 to 11 cycles. TCRdb called the 5' RACE reads again in MiXCR, with one record for every CDR3 protein. The sample includes under 800,000 distinct CDR3 sequences, roughly 21% of them seen just once. The sample taken for sequencing was blood. The source is a man aged 65 to 85 in good health.

This clonotype was observed a few times. The V and J genes are TRBV3-1 and TRBJ1-2; the D is unclear. This CDR3 comprises 16 residues. Trimming took 1 base from V and 3 from J, leaving 15 bases between them. Germline V gives CDR1 LGHDT, CDR2 YNNKEL (reference sequence). The CDR3 DNA follows: TGTGCCAGCAGCCAAGGCCTACTGGGGTATGACTATGGCTACACCTTC. This encodes CASSQGLLGYDYGYTF. Together with reference TRBV3-1 and TRBJ1-2, the CDR3 gives the full variable domain: DTAVSQTPKYLVTQMGNDKSIKCEQNLGHDTMYWYKQDSKKFLKIMFSYNNKELIINETVPNRFSPKSPDKAHLNLHINSLELGDSAVYFCASSQGLLGYDYGYTFGSGTRLTVV.

This clonotype was counted only a few times. The J gene is TRBJ2-1, the V gene TRBV5-1; TRBD2 aligns across 9 bases. Trimming at V came to 3 bases and at J to 0 bases, leaving 4 bases not matched to a gene. The length of the CDR3 is 16 residues. Germline V gene data show CDR1 as SGHRS and CDR2 as YFSETQ. This CDR3 is CASSYSGSYSYNEQFF. CDR3 bases: TGCGCCAGCAGCTATAGCGGGAGTTACTCCTACAATGAGCAGTTCTTC.

The chain carries TRBV5-8 and TRBJ1-4, with a weak D call TRBD1 (6 bases). V was cut by 4 bases and J by 5 bases, with 18 bases left in between. Germline CDR1 is SGHTS and CDR2 is YDEGEE. The CDR3 runs to 16 residues. For the CDR3, the DNA is TGTGCCAGCAGCCTAGTGGTGGACACAGGGAATGAAAAACTGTTTTTT. Translated, it gives CASSLVVDTGNEKLFF.

CDR3 coding DNA: TGTGCCAGCAGGACAGGGGCCGGGGAGCTGTTTTTT. This encodes CASRTGAGELFF. The chain uses TRBV2 and TRBJ2-2, with TRBD1 matching 8 bases. Looked up from germline, CDR1 is SNHLY and CDR2 is FYNNEI. The CDR3 sequence is 12 residues long. V lost 6 bases and J lost 6; bases outside the gene matches: 0.

This clonotype was counted many times. The chain couples TRBV7-2 to TRBJ2-6; no clear D gene. Trimming stripped 3 bases from V and 3 bases from J, with 3 bases between. There are 13 residues in the CDR3. Germline CDR1 SGHTA, CDR2 FQGNSA. As DNA, the CDR3 is TGTGCCAGCAGCTTGGGTGGGGCCAACGTCCTGACTTTC. Translated, it gives CASSLGGANVLTF.